Detailed here is one T cell receptor (beta chain). In the study's own analysis: Estimation of nucleated cell counts relied on the amplification of reference gene primers. Libraries were prepared by immunoSEQ multiplex PCR; TCRdb keeps only in-frame clonotypes and omits some of them. That table is the source of V, J and clone size, and D and trimming were worked out from the DNA. Of about 88,000 clones listed, 90% are singletons. These data belong to a study of blood T cell repertoires in COVID-19. Across the study: Sites in the United States, Italy and Spain provided acute and convalescent COVID-19 samples.

Seattle's cohort entered during active infection and was followed longitudinally. The sequenced material came from peripheral blood. This clonotype was obtained from a young man with COVID-19, enrolled during active disease.

In nucleotides, the CDR3 is TGTGCCAGCAGTCAAGCGGGAGGGTTCGGCACAGATACGCAGTATTTT. It translates to CASSQAGGFGTDTQYF. The rearrangement joins TRBV9 to TRBJ2-3; 10 nucleotides agree with TRBD2. Germline lookup yields CDR1 SGDLS and CDR2 YYNGEE. With V trimmed by 5 bases and J by 1 base, 7 bases remained unmatched. CDR3 length equals 16 residues.